Sequencing of this TCR beta chain was carried out in a study of cytomegalovirus exposure and HLA in healthy donors. Primers included in the PCR were 60 Vbeta and 13 Jbeta primers. In the authors' workflow: Roughly 83 million unique TCR beta chains, approximately 11 million of them shared, were counted by a later analysis. TCRdb keeps only in-frame clones here, not all; method: immunoSEQ multiplex PCR. Clonal size and the V and J genes are those of that table, whereas D and trimming came from the DNA. The sample records approximately 140,000 clones, roughly three quarters being singletons. The CDR3 runs 12 residues. Deletions cut 7 bases from V and 5 bases from J, with 12 bases between. Germline V gene sequence: CDR1 MNHNS, CDR2 SASEGT.

Sequenced sample: PBMCs. The rearrangement joins TRBV6-1 to TRBJ2-7, with a tentative D call TRBD2 (7 bases). The receptor was derived from a human donor in good health. The CDR3 DNA sequence: TGTGCCAGCACGGGGGGCAAAGACGAGCAGTACTTC. Amino acids: CASTGGKDEQYF.